The entry below gives a single T cell receptor beta chain sequence along with its context. Germline V gene data show CDR1 as LGHDT and CDR2 as YNNKEL (reference sequence). V lost 3 bases to trimming and J lost 0 bases; unmatched junction nucleotides: 5. This CDR3 region has 15 residues. This entry comes from a study of blood T cells in healthy people across ages. PCR was performed a second time for about 7 to 11 cycles using a sample-barcoded 5' primer and a J-beta primer mix. Using its own MiXCR run on the 5' RACE reads, TCRdb lists one record per CDR3 protein. The table records about 1.5 million distinct CDR3 sequences, roughly two fifths of them present only once.

The sequence came from a woman younger than 35 in good health. Sequences were obtained from blood. The V call is TRBV3-1, the J call TRBJ2-7; 7 bases line up with TRBD1. DNA for the CDR3: TGTGCCAGCAGCCACCCGACAGGGAACTCCTACGAGCAGTACTTC. Translated: CASSHPTGNSYEQYF.